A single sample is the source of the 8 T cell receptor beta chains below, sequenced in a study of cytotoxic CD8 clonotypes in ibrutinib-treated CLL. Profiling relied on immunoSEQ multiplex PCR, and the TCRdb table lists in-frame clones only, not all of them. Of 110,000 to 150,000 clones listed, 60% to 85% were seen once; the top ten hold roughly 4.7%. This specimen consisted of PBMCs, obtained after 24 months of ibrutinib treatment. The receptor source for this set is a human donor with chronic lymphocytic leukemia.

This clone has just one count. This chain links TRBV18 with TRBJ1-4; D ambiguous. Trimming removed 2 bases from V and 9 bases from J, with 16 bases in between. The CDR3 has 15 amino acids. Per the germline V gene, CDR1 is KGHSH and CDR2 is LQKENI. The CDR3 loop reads CASSPWEQQHKKLFF. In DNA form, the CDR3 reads TGTGCCAGCTCACCATGGGAACAGCAGCACAAAAAACTGTTTTTT.

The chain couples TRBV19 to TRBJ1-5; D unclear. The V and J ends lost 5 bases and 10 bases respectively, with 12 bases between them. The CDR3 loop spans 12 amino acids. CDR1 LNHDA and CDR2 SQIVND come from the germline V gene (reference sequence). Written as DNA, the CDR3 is TGTGCCAGTAGTGTCCGCGGTAGTCCCCAGCATTTT. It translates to CASSVRGSPQHF.

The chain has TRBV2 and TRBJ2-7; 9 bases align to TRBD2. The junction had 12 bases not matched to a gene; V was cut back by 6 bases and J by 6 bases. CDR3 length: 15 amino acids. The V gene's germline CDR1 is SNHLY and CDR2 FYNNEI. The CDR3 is CASSETRGLASEQYF. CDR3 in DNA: TGTGCCAGCAGCGAGACACGGGGACTAGCATCCGAGCAGTACTTC.

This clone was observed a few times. The CDR3 DNA sequence: TGTGCCAGCAGCCGCCGGATGGATGCCAATCAGCCCCAGCATTTT. The encoded protein is CASSRRMDANQPQHF. This chain connects TRBV27 to TRBJ1-5; D call uncertain. This CDR3 contains 15 residues. The V and J ends lost 6 bases and 3 bases respectively, with 15 bases between them. Germline CDR1 reads MNHEY; CDR2 reads SMNVEV (reference sequence).

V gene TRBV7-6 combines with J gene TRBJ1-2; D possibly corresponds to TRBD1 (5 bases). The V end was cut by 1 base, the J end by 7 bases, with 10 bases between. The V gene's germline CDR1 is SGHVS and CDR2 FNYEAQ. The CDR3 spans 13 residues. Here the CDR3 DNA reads TGTGCCAGCAGCTTAGGGGGGGTGCGTGGCTACACCTTC. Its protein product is CASSLGGVRGYTF.

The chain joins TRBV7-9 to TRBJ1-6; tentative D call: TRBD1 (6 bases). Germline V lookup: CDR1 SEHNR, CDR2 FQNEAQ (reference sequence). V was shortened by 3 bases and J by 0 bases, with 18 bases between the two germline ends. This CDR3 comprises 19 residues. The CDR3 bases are TGTGCCAGCAGCTTGAGTTACGGGACAAAAGGCTCCTATAATTCACCCCTCCACTTT. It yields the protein CASSLSYGTKGSYNSPLHF.

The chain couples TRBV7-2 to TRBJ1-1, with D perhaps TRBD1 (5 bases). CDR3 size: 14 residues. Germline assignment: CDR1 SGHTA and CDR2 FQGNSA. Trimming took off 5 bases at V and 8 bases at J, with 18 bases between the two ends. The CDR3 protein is CASSPSAGRGEAFF. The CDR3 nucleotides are TGTGCCAGCAGCCCCTCAGCGGGAAGGGGAGAAGCTTTCTTT.

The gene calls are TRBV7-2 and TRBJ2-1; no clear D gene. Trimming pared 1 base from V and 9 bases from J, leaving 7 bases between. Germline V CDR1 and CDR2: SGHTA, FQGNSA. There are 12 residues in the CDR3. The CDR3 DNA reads TGTGCCAGCAGCTTAGGTTGGGTTGAGCAGTTCTTC. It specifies CASSLGWVEQFF.